Each of the 20 T cell receptor beta chains below was sequenced from the same sample in a study of T-cell memory formation after mild COVID-19. In TCRdb, the 5' RACE reads were re-called with MiXCR into one record per CDR3 protein. The repertoire holds around 250,000 distinct CDR3 sequences, 8% to 10% seen once, with around 23% in the top ten. The sample consisted of PBMCs or a T cell subset sorted from them (not recorded which). These receptors were collected from a man aged 18 to 29 who had mild COVID-19 (a few samples of this study predate the infection). Cell type and time point are not known.

This clonotype showed up many times. The V and J genes are TRBV7-2 and TRBJ2-7; D gene unclear. The CDR3 consists of 14 residues. Trimming took 1 base from V and 1 from J, leaving 8 bases between them. The germline V gene has CDR1 SGHTA and CDR2 FQGNSA. In nucleotides, the CDR3 is TGTGCCAGCAGCTTAGGCTCCGGTTCCTACGAGCAGTACGTC. Translation: CASSLGSGSYEQYV.

There are many counts of this clonotype. The J gene is TRBJ1-4, the V gene TRBV5-4; 10 nucleotides agree with TRBD1. CDR1 is SGHNT and CDR2 is YYREEE in the germline V gene (reference sequence). Trimming took 4 bases from V and 7 from J; bases not matched to a gene: 4. This CDR3 has 14 amino acids. CDR3 amino acids: CASSRQGATEKLFF. The DNA of the CDR3 is TGTGCCAGCAGCAGACAGGGGGCGACTGAAAAACTGTTTTTT.

The CDR3 is CASSEGQLISYEQYF. CDR3 sequence (DNA): TGTGCCAGCAGCGAGGGTCAGCTAATCTCCTACGAGCAGTACTTC. The rearrangement links TRBV2 to TRBJ2-7; the D gene is possibly TRBD2 (5 bases). V was trimmed by 6 bases and J by 0 bases, leaving 15 bases between them. The CDR3 sequence is 15 residues long. Germline CDR1 SNHLY, CDR2 FYNNEI.

This sequence joins TRBV27 and TRBJ2-3; TRBD2 might be the D (6 bases). With 8 bases removed from V and 4 bases from J, the gap between germline ends came to 13 bases. The CDR3 length is 13 residues. Germline CDR1 reads MNHEY; CDR2 reads SMNVEV (reference sequence). The CDR3 loop reads CASRGIRADTQYF. The CDR3, as DNA: TGTGCCAGCCGCGGGATCCGGGCAGATACGCAGTATTTT.

This clonotype was seen many times. The V and J genes are TRBV12-3 or TRBV12-4 and TRBJ2-5, with 8 nucleotides matching TRBD2. This CDR3 has 14 amino acids. Germline trimming cut 5 bases from V and 1 base from J; bases unmatched to any gene: 3. The CDR3 DNA is TGTGCCAGCAGTCGACTAGCGCTCCAAGAGACCCAGTACTTC. Translation: CASSRLALQETQYF.

This clonotype was picked up many times. This rearrangement joins TRBV7-2 to TRBJ2-5; D remains ambiguous. V shed 3 bases and J shed 4 bases, with 12 bases lying between them. The CDR3 spans 14 residues. From germline, CDR1 is SGHTA and CDR2 FQGNSA. The CDR3 is CASSFWQIPETQYF. The CDR3 coding sequence is TGTGCCAGCAGCTTTTGGCAGATCCCAGAGACCCAGTACTTC.

The sample holds many counts of this clonotype. The rearrangement joins TRBV9 to TRBJ2-2; D uncertain. Germline lookup yields CDR1 SGDLS and CDR2 YYNGEE. CDR3 size: 15 residues. V lost 1 base to trimming and J lost 0 bases, with 7 bases between them. The CDR3 reads CASSVRSANTGELFF. In DNA, the CDR3 is TGTGCCAGCAGCGTAAGGTCGGCGAACACCGGGGAGCTGTTTTTT.

There are a few counts of this clonotype. V usage is TRBV7-9 and J usage is TRBJ1-4; D ambiguous. The ends were cut back, 5 bases at V and 6 bases at J, with 13 bases in the middle. CDR3 length: 14 amino acids. Germline CDR1 SEHNR, CDR2 FQNEAQ (reference sequence). CDR3 nucleotides: TGTGCCAGCAGCCCCAGTGGGCCGGATGAAAAACTGTTTTTT. Translation gives CASSPSGPDEKLFF.

The sample holds a few counts of this clonotype. The chain is built from TRBV6-5 and TRBJ2-1, with D hard to call. Germline loops: CDR1 MNHEY, CDR2 SVGAGI. V dropped 5 bases and J dropped 0 bases, with 5 bases sitting between them. The CDR3 spans 13 residues. In DNA form, the CDR3 reads TGTGCCAGCAGTATAAGCTCCTACAATGAGCAGTTCTTC. The encoded protein is CASSISSYNEQFF.

This clonotype was observed a handful of times. The CDR3 DNA follows: TGTGCCAGCAGCCAAGTCTCCGGACGACGGAATTCACCCCTCCACTTT. Amino acid sequence: CASSQVSGRRNSPLHF. The chain recombines TRBV3-1 with TRBJ1-6; D gene ambiguous. Germline V gene data show CDR1 as LGHDT and CDR2 as YNNKEL (reference sequence). This CDR3 is 16 amino acids long. Trimming took off 1 base at V and 7 bases at J, with 14 bases between the two ends.

This clonotype was counted only a few times. This chain connects TRBV6-2 or TRBV6-3 to TRBJ1-5, with 12 bases lining up with TRBD1. CDR1 MNHEY and CDR2 SVGEGT come from the germline V gene. The length of the CDR3 is 18 residues. J was trimmed by 4 bases and V by 2 bases; bases with no gene match: 9. The CDR3, as DNA: TGTGCCAGCAGTTACCTCCGGGACAGGGGGCCTCGGAATCAGCCCCAGCATTTT. Amino acids: CASSYLRDRGPRNQPQHF.

This clonotype was seen a handful of times. The gene calls are TRBV10-3 and TRBJ2-7, with D uncertain. Per germline, CDR1 ENHRY and CDR2 SYGVKD. The CDR3 loop spans 13 amino acids. The V and J ends lost 0 bases and 4 bases respectively, with 7 bases between them. Here the CDR3 reads CAISESIGYEQYV. The CDR3 DNA is TGTGCCATCAGTGAGTCGATAGGTTACGAGCAGTACGTC.

The rearrangement uses TRBV7-3 and TRBJ2-6; a possible D gene is TRBD1 (6 bases). V lost 2 bases, J lost 2 bases, and 16 bases lay in between. The CDR3 has 18 residues. CDR1 is SGHTA and CDR2 is FQGTGA in the germline V gene. The CDR3 nucleotides are TGTGCCAGCAGCTTATCAGGGGCAAATTACGCTGGGGCCAACGTCCTGACTTTC. Translated, it gives CASSLSGANYAGANVLTF.

This clonotype was seen only a few times. The chain couples TRBV7-2 to TRBJ1-4; D is unresolved. The CDR3 sequence is 14 residues long. V was trimmed by 5 bases and J by 8 bases, leaving 15 bases between them. Germline V gene sequence: CDR1 SGHTA, CDR2 FQGNSA. The CDR3 nucleotides read TGTGCCAGCAGCCCAAACCCGGGGAGGGAAAAACTGTTTTTT. Protein product: CASSPNPGREKLFF. The full variable domain, in which reference TRBV7-2 and TRBJ1-4 provide the parts outside the CDR3, is GAGVSQSPSNKVTEKGKDVELRCDPISGHTALYWYRQSLGQGLEFLIYFQGNSAPDKSGLPSDRFSAERTGGSVSTLTIQRTQQEDSAVYLCASSPNPGREKLFFGSGTQLSVL.

The chain combines TRBV4-1 with TRBJ2-3, with 8 bases that match TRBD2. Germline V lookup: CDR1 MGHRA, CDR2 YSYEKL. Trimming at V came to 2 bases and at J to 0 bases, leaving 4 bases not matched to a gene. The CDR3 is made up of 16 amino acids. The CDR3 DNA reads as TGCGCCAGCAGCCAACGGGGGGGCCTCAGCACAGATACGCAGTATTTT. Its translation: CASSQRGGLSTDTQYF.

This clonotype has a handful of counts. The chain carries TRBV7-9 and TRBJ2-4; no reliable D call. The germline V gene encodes CDR1 SEHNR and CDR2 FQNEAQ (reference sequence). The CDR3 spans 13 residues. Trimming shortened V by 7 bases and J by 2 bases, and 9 bases separated the two germline ends. Written as DNA, the CDR3 is TGTGCCAGCACCCCTCTGTCCAAAAACATTCAGTACTTC. It yields the protein CASTPLSKNIQYF.

The J gene is TRBJ2-5, the V gene TRBV7-9; D might be TRBD1 (5 bases). Germline loops: CDR1 SEHNR, CDR2 FQNEAQ (reference sequence). CDR3 length: 14 amino acids. Trimming took off 4 bases at V and 2 bases at J, with 11 bases between the two ends. The CDR3 sequence is CASSSTAFQETQYF. The CDR3 nucleotides read TGTGCCAGCAGCTCGACAGCATTTCAAGAGACCCAGTACTTC.

This clonotype has a count of ten or more. The CDR3 nucleotides read TGTGCCAGCAGTCAAGAGGGTTGGGGGCCCCAGCATTTT. It codes for CASSQEGWGPQHF. This rearrangement joins TRBV12-3 or TRBV12-4 to TRBJ1-5; D not certain. V shed 5 bases and J shed 9 bases, with 14 bases lying between them. This CDR3 contains 13 residues.

The genes are TRBV2 and TRBJ1-6; 7 bases are a match to TRBD1. The CDR3 length is 14 residues. J lost 10 bases, V lost 5 bases, and 8 bases had no gene match. Germline V gene lookup returns CDR1 SNHLY and CDR2 FYNNEI. The CDR3 loop is CASSTDRARSPLHF. The CDR3 DNA is TGTGCCAGCAGTACAGACAGGGCTCGGTCACCCCTCCACTTT.

This clonotype has a count of ten or more. The CDR3 region is CATSRDLGQQYEQYV. CDR3 sequence (DNA): TGTGCCACCAGCAGAGATCTCGGTCAACAATACGAGCAGTACGTC. V and J are TRBV15 and TRBJ2-7, with no clear D. The CDR3 runs 15 residues. V lost 0 bases and J lost 4, with 13 bases in between. In germline, CDR1 is LNHNV, CDR2 YYDKDF (reference sequence).